This TCR beta chain was identified during a study of blood T cell repertoires in COVID-19. Sequencing was performed with immunoSEQ multiplex PCR; in TCRdb, only in-frame clones are kept and a portion is missing. The table lists hundreds of thousands of clones, roughly 90% of them singletons. In germline, CDR1 is MNHEY, CDR2 SVGAGI. The CDR3 consists of 13 residues. The TCR was taken from a woman between 65 and 79 years old with COVID-19, enrolled during active disease. The rearrangement links TRBV6-5 to TRBJ1-4; D gene uncertain. Sequenced: peripheral blood. The CDR3 loop reads CALGGPQREKLFF. The CDR3 region has the DNA TGTGCGCTCGGAGGACCCCAAAGGGAAAAACTGTTTTTT.